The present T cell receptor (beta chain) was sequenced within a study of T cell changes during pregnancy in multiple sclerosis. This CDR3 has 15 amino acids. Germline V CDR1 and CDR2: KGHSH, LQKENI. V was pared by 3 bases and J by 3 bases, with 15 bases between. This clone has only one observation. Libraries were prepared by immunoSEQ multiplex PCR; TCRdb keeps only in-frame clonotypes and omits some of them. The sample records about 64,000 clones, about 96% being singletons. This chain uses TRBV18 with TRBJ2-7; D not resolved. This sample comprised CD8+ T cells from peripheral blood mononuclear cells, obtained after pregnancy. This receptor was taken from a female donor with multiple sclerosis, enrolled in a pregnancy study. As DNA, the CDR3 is TGTGCCAGCTCACCCGAAAGGAGCACATACTACGAGCAGTACTTC. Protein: CASSPERSTYYEQYF. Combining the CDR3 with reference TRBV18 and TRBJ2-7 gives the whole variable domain NAGVMQNPRHLVRRRGQEARLRCSPMKGHSHVYWYRQLPEEGLKFMVYLQKENIIDESGMPKERFSAEFPKEGPSILRIQQVVRGDSAAYFCASSPERSTYYEQYFGPGTRLTVT.